This T cell receptor (beta chain) appears in the sequencing data of a study of blood T cells in healthy people across ages (dated by TCRdb to the mid-2010s). For context, the study as a whole: In model experiments, roughly one uniquely barcoded TCR beta cDNA molecule per two T cells was captured by template switching. To track age-related changes in TCR beta repertoire diversity, the study relied on deep sequencing normalized with unique cDNA molecular identifiers. The donors were divided into four age groups: young (average about 16 years), middle-aged (around 41), aged (about 61) and long-lived (82). To avoid experimental bias, donors of different ages were distributed randomly across sequencing lanes. The study analyzed two additional independent replicas of 1 million unique cDNA reads from the same blood draw for two donors, one aged 18 to 29 and one aged 80 or older. What the study reported, not specific to this receptor: Compared with the aged group, the long-lived group had more naive CD4+ T cells, fewer expanded clones and increased TCR diversity, suggesting age selection. Because profiling used bulk unsorted PBMCs, naive and antigen-experienced compartments could not be compared conclusively. Because the CMV infection status of the donors was unknown, age-related changes in expanded clonotypes may potentially have been confounded. As age increased, observed TCR beta diversity per million T cells dropped in a roughly linear way, and a significant reduction was already evident by age approximately 40. A strong correlation was found between observed TCR beta diversity and the percentage of naive T cells measured by flow cytometry. Estimates of total diversity from one million sequenced T cells were regarded as lower bounds and underestimates.

Library generation was performed with 5' RACE. Instrument used: Illumina HiSeq 2500. A second PCR of 7 to 11 cycles was run with a J-beta primer mix and a sample-barcoded 5' primer. A template-switch 5' adaptor carrying 12 random nucleotides introduced a unique molecular identifier onto each TCR beta cDNA molecule. Each sample yielded at least 3 million CDR3-containing paired-end reads. All of the RNA was converted into first-strand cDNA using the Mint cDNA synthesis kit, with a TRBC-specific oligonucleotide serving as the primer. Following uracil-DNA glycosylase treatment, all cDNA underwent a first 18-cycle PCR with the universal primers M1SS and BC2_uni_R. From the authors' description of their analysis: For normalization, 1 million high-quality reads were randomly selected from each sample, with every read carrying a distinct molecular identifier. Instead of being binned into consensus sequences, reads with shared molecular identifiers were discarded. MiTCR, run with a Q25 quality threshold and the strictest error-elimination algorithm, handled CDR3 identification, clonotype clustering and error correction. A nonparametric unseen species model using Euler transformation provided a lower-bound estimate of total TCR beta diversity. TCRdb trimmed the raw reads at Q25, called clones with MiXCR and kept productive beta chains. Each record represents a unique CDR3 protein, reported with the most common genes and DNA among its rows. TCRdb's processing, not the authors' own work, is the source of the V and J calls. The sample table records roughly 2 million distinct CDR3 sequences; about 50% of these occur just once. The biggest ten clones account for 2.1% of the sample.

This clonotype was counted only a few times. What this receptor recognizes is not known. Base qualities are not provided; no much larger clone lies one nucleotide away. Systemically healthy Caucasian individuals from Russia, 35 to 50 in total and aged roughly 6 to 95 years, were included as donors. Each donor gave roughly 9 milliliters of peripheral blood, drawn into EDTA-treated Vacutainer tubes. Ficoll-Paque density-gradient centrifugation was used to isolate PBMCs, with at least 7 million per sample. Trizol reagent was used to extract total RNA from PBMCs, with at least 6 micrograms per sample. For every donor, flow cytometry on a PBMC aliquot measured the percentage of naive CD45RAhigh/CD27high T cells. The receptor was isolated from a woman aged 40 to 50 in good health. Sequencing was performed on blood.

CDR3 sequence: CASSVDPGRRNSPLHF. The DNA sequence is given as TGTGCCAGCAGCGTCGATCCAGGGAGGCGTAATTCACCCCTCCACTTT. The chain is encoded by TRBV9 joined to TRBJ1-6; TRBD1 might be the D gene, on 5 matching bases. Sequences SGDLS (CDR1) and YYNGEE (CDR2) are obtained from the germline V gene. The germline ends are 15 bases apart after V is trimmed by 2 bases and J by 6 bases. From the cysteine through the phenylalanine, the CDR3 covers 16 amino acids. The CDR3 DNA has 48 bases and is translated from base 1.